The rows below give T cell receptor beta chains drawn from one sample of a study of regulatory T cells in long-lasting Graves disease. TCRdb re-analysed the multiplex PCR reads in MiXCR, keeping a single row per CDR3 protein. Of 650,000 to 850,000 distinct CDR3 sequences in the sample, 25% to 30% are singletons; the top ten hold around 42%. The source material was peripheral blood mononuclear cells (PBMCs), sampled when the disease was refractory, from a patient treated with antithyroid drugs. All receptors come from a female donor with Graves disease. Both conserved end residues are part of each CDR3.

cdr3_length,v_call,j_call,cdr3_aa
16,TRBV2,TRBJ1-2,CASSVGTGALNYGYTF
12,TRBV7-9,TRBJ1-2,CASSLVPYGYTF
14,TRBV15,TRBJ1-2,CATSRPQGIYGYTF
13,TRBV20-1,TRBJ2-7,CSASGQLSYEQYF
15,TRBV13,TRBJ1-4,CASSATGGEDEKLFF
13,TRBV7-3,TRBJ1-1,CASRHRANTEAFF
15,TRBV4-1,TRBJ1-1,CASSQDPLGNTEAFF
14,TRBV3-1,TRBJ1-1,CASSQEGILAEAFF
15,TRBV28,TRBJ1-2,CASSSGQAVNYGYTF
14,TRBV5-1,TRBJ1-1,CASSAMDKNTEAFF
15,TRBV6-1,TRBJ1-2,CASSETVGGFYGYTF
16,TRBV20-1,TRBJ2-7,CSARLVSGRFSYEQYF
15,TRBV5-5,TRBJ1-2,CASSLSFPGLEGYTF
15,TRBV28,TRBJ1-3,CASSPRGFSGNTIYF
13,TRBV7-9,TRBJ1-1,CASSLARDSEAFF
17,TRBV27,TRBJ1-5,CASSFSYRRDPNQPQHF
17,TRBV12-3/TRBV12-4,TRBJ1-2,CASSPRAGGRPRDGYTF
13,TRBV19,TRBJ1-2,CASRHLRAPFYTF
17,TRBV5-5,TRBJ1-5,CASSRVVGRYSNQPQHF
13,TRBV10-2,TRBJ2-1,CASSEGGRDEQFF
17,TRBV12-3/TRBV12-4,TRBJ1-2,CASSSTRGQGANYGYTF
15,TRBV20-1,TRBJ1-5,CSAGLGPLSNQPQHF
17,TRBV19,TRBJ1-2,CASSIVPGTLNPDGYTF
16,TRBV12-3/TRBV12-4,TRBJ1-2,CASSLDQGTAAYGYTF
14,TRBV30,TRBJ1-2,CAWTADSPNYGYTF
14,TRBV9,TRBJ2-7,CASSGGTGFYEQYF
13,TRBV11-2,TRBJ2-7,CASFSPALNEQYF
11,TRBV20-1,TRBJ1-4,CSARRNEKLFF
14,TRBV20-1,.,CSASLPGVQETQFF
15,TRBV11-1,TRBJ1-1,CASSLAGSPRAEAFF
18,TRBV19,TRBJ2-7,CASSAGLAGGIWTYEQYF
17,TRBV27,TRBJ2-6,CASSSIEPRSGANVLTF
13,TRBV11-2,TRBJ2-7,CASSTLRLDEQYF
15,TRBV18,TRBJ1-4,CASSSGAYGREKLFF
12,TRBV6-1,TRBJ2-5,CAGSLRWETQYF
14,TRBV15,TRBJ1-3,CATGLGGTGNTIYF
18,TRBV28,TRBJ2-6,CASSPGLAGPSGANVLTF
17,TRBV7-2,TRBJ1-1,CASSAAGTGQGGTEAFF
18,TRBV27,TRBJ1-4,CASSPMKWVRSANEKLFF
13,TRBV5-4,TRBJ2-7,CASSSPQSYEQYF
12,TRBV20-1,TRBJ1-2,CSARRGDYGYTF
17,TRBV2,TRBJ2-5,CASSRTGGRDSRETQYF
17,TRBV7-9,TRBJ2-7,CASSLGLLGDKDYEQYF
14,TRBV7-9,TRBJ1-2,CASSSLTDNYGYTF
14,TRBV19,TRBJ2-7,CATSRRDSFYEQYF
17,TRBV6-1,TRBJ1-3,CASRQRTGQTSGNTIYF
15,TRBV6-2/TRBV6-3,TRBJ2-5,CASSYSPGHHQTQYF
14,TRBV30,TRBJ1-6,CAWSVARNNSPLHF
17,TRBV7-9,TRBJ2-7,CASSGPGLAGGSYEQYF
15,TRBV6-5,TRBJ2-2,CASSYILSATGELFF
14,TRBV20-1,TRBJ2-5,CSARAGAGLETQYF
15,TRBV7-2,TRBJ2-2,CASETGTGPTGELFF
14,TRBV12-5,TRBJ1-1,CASGLPDRDTEAFF
13,TRBV2,TRBJ1-6,CASSLRGYSPLHF
13,TRBV10-3,TRBJ1-3,CATRQSSGNTIYF
11,TRBV29-1,TRBJ1-2,CSVGDSYGYTF
15,TRBV20-1,TRBJ1-3,CSADSGGLDGNTIYF
16,TRBV5-6,TRBJ2-5,CASSNNPGTLEETQYF
17,TRBV7-9,TRBJ2-6,CASSFWTGSQGANVLTF